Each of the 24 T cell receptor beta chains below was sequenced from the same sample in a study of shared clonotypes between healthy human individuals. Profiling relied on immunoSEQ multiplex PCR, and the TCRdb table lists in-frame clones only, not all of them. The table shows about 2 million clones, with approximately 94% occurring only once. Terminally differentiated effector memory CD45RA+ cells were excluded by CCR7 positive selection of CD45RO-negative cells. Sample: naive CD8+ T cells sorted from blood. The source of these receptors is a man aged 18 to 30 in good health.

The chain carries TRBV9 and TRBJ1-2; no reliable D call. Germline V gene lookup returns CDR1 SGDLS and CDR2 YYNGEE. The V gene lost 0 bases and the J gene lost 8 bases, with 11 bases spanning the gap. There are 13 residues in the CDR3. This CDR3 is CASSVVGAEGYTF. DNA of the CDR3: TGTGCCAGCAGCGTAGTGGGCGCGGAAGGCTACACCTTC.

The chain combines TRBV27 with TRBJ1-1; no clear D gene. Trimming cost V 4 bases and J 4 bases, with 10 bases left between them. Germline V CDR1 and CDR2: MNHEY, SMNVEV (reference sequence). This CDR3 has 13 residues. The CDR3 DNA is TGTGCCAGCAGTTACGCCGCGGGCACTGAAGCTTTCTTT. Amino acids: CASSYAAGTEAFF.

The CDR3 coding sequence is TGTGCCAGCAGCCGACGGGCCTCCTACGAGCAGTACTTC. Amino acid sequence: CASSRRASYEQYF. The genes are TRBV6-1 and TRBJ2-7; D unresolved. The V end was cut by 6 bases, the J end by 0 bases, with 9 bases between. This CDR3 is 13 amino acids long. Germline CDR1 and CDR2: MNHNS and SASEGT.

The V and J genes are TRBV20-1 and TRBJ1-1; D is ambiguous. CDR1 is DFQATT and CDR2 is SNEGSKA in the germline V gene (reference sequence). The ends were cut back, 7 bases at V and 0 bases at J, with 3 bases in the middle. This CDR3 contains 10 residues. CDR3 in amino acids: CSVLNTEAFF. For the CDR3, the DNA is TGCAGTGTTTTGAACACTGAAGCTTTCTTT.

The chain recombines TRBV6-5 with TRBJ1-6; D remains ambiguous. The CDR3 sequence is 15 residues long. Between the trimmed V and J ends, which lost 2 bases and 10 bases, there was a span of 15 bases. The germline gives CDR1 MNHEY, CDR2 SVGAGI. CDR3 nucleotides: TGTGCCAGCAGTTACGTCGAGGGTTTTAGCTCACCCCTCCACTTT. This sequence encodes CASSYVEGFSSPLHF.

The CDR3 region is CAISSGLSSYEQYF. CDR3 DNA sequence: TGCGCCATCTCTTCGGGACTGAGCTCCTACGAGCAGTACTTC. The rearrangement links TRBV10-2 to TRBJ2-7, with D perhaps matching TRBD2 (6 bases). Deletions cut 10 bases from V and 0 bases from J, with 16 bases between. Germline values: CDR1 WSHSY, CDR2 SAAADI. The CDR3 loop spans 14 amino acids.

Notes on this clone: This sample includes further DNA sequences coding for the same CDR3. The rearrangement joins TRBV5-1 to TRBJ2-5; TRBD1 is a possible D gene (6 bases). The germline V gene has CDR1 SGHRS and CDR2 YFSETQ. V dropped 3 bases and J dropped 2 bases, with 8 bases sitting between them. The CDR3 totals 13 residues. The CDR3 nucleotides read TGCGCCAGCAGCTGGACAGTTCAAGAGACCCAGTACTTC. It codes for CASSWTVQETQYF. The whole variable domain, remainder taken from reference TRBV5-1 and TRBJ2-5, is KAGVTQTPRYLIKTRGQQVTLSCSPISGHRSVSWYQQTPGQGLQFLFEYFSETQRNKGNFPGRFSGRQFSNSRSEMNVSTLELGDSALYLCASSWTVQETQYFGPGTRLLVL.

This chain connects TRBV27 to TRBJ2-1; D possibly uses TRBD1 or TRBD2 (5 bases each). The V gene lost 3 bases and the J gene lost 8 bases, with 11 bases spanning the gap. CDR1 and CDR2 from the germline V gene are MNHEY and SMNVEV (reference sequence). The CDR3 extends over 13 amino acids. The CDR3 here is CASSFSRGDEQFF. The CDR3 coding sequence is TGTGCCAGCAGTTTTTCGAGAGGGGATGAGCAGTTCTTC.

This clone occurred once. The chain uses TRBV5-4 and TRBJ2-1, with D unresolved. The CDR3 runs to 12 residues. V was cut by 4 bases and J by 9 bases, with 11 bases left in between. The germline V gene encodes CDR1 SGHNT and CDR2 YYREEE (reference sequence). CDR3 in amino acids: CASSSDGSEQFF. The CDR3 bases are TGTGCCAGCAGCAGCGACGGCAGTGAGCAGTTCTTC.

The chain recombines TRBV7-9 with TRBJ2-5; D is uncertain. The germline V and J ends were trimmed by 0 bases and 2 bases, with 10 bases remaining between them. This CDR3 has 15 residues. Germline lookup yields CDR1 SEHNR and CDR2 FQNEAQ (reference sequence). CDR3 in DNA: TGTGCCAGCAGCTTAGCGGACCGGGCACAAGAGACCCAGTACTTC. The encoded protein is CASSLADRAQETQYF.

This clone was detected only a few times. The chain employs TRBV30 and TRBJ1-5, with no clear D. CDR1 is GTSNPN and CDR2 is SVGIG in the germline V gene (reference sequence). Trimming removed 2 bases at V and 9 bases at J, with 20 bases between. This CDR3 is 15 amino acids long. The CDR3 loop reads CAWSHPPGSSRPQHF. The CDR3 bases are TGTGCCTGGAGTCACCCCCCCGGGTCGTCAAGGCCCCAGCATTTT. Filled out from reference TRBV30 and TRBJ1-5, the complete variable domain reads SQTIHQWPATLVQPVGSPLSLECTVEGTSNPNLYWYRQAAGRGLQLLFYSVGIGQISSEVPQNLSASRPQDRQFILSSKKLLLSDSGFYLCAWSHPPGSSRPQHFGDGTRLSIL.

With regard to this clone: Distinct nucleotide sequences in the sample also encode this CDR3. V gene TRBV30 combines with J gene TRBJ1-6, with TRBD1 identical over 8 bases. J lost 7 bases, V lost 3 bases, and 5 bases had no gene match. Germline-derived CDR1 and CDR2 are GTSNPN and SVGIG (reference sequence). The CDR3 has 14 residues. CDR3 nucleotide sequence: TGTGCCTGGAGCCTCGGACAGGGCAATTCACCCCTCCACTTT. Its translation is CAWSLGQGNSPLHF.

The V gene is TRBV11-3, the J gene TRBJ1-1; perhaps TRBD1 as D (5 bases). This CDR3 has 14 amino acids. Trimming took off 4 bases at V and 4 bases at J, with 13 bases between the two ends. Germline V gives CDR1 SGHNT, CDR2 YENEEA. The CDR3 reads CASSWGRRVTEAFF. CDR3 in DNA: TGTGCCAGCAGCTGGGGACGTCGGGTCACTGAAGCTTTCTTT.

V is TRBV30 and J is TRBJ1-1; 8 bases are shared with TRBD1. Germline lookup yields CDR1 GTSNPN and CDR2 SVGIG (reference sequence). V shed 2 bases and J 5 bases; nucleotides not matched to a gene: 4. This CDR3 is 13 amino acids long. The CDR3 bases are TGTGCCTGGAGTCCACAGGGGGATACTGAAGCTTTCTTT. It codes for CAWSPQGDTEAFF.

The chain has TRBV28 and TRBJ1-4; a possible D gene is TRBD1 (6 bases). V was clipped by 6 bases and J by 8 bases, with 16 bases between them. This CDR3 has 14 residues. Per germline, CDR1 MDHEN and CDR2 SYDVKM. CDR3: CASSPVAGEEKLFF. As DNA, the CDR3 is TGTGCCAGCAGCCCCGTGGCAGGGGAAGAAAAACTGTTTTTT.

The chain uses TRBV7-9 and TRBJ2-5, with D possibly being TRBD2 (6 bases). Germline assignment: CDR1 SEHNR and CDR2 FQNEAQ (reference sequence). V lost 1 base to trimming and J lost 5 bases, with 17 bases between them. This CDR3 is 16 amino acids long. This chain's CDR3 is CASSLGSPRRAETQYF. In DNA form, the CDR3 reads TGTGCCAGCAGCTTAGGATCCCCTAGGAGGGCGGAGACCCAGTACTTC.

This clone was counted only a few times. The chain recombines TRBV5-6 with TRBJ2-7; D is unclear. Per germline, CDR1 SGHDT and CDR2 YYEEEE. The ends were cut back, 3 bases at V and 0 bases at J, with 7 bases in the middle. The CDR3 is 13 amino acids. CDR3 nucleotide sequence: TGTGCCAGCAGCTCGGTAACCTCCTACGAGCAGTACTTC. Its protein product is CASSSVTSYEQYF.

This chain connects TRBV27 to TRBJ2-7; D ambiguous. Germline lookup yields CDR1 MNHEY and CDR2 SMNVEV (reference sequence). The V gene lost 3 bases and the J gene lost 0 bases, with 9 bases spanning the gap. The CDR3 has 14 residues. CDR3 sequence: CASSFVPSSYEQYF. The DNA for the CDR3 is TGTGCCAGCAGTTTCGTCCCTAGCTCCTACGAGCAGTACTTC.

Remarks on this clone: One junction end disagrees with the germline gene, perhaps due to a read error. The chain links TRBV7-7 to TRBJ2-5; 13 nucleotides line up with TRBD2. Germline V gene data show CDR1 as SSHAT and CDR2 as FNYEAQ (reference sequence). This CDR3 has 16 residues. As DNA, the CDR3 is TGTGCTAGCAGCCACCGGACTAGCGGGAGTTGGGAGACCCAGTACTTC. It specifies CASSHRTSGSWETQYF.

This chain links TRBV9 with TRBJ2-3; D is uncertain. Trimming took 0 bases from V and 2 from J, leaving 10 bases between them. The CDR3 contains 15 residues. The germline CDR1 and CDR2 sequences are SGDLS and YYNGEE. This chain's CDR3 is CASSVEGYYTDTQYF. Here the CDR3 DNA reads TGTGCCAGCAGCGTAGAAGGTTACTACACAGATACGCAGTATTTT.

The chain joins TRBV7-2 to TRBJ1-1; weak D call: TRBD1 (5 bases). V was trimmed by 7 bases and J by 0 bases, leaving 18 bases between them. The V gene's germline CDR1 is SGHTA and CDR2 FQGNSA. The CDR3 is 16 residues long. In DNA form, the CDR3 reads TGTGCCAGCACCCAGGCCCGGGGGGTATTGAACACTGAAGCTTTCTTT. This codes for CASTQARGVLNTEAFF.

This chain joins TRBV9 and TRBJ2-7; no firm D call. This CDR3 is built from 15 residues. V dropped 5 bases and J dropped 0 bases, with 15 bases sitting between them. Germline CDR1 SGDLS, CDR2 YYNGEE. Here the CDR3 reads CASSPGSLGSYEQYF. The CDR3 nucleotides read TGTGCCAGCAGTCCCGGCTCACTGGGCTCCTACGAGCAGTACTTC.

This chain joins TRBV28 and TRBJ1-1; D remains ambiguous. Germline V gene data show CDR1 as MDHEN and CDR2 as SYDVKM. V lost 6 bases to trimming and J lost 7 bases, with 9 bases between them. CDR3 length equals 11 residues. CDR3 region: CASRVAGEAFF. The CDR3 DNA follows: TGTGCCAGCAGGGTGGCGGGTGAAGCTTTCTTT.

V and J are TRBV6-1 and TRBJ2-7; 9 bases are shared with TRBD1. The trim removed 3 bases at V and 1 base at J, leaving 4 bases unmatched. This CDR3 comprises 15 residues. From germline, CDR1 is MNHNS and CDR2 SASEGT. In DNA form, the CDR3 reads TGTGCCAGCAGTGAGGGACAGGGACCTTCCTACGAGCAGTACTTC. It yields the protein CASSEGQGPSYEQYF.